These 4 T cell receptor beta chains came from one sample sequenced in a study of control samples from healthy donors and cancer patients. Using immunoSEQ multiplex PCR, the repertoire was profiled, and TCRdb retains in-frame clones only, with some absent. The data show roughly 190,000 clones, and the top ten clones hold approximately 2.2%. Sequenced material: blood. The origin of the receptors is a woman aged 30 to 39 in good health.

V gene TRBV6-5 combines with J gene TRBJ1-1; D is possibly TRBD1 (5 bases). Trimming took off 0 bases at V and 0 bases at J, with 8 bases between the two ends. Per the germline V gene, CDR1 is MNHEY and CDR2 is SVGAGI. The CDR3 spans 15 residues. The CDR3 coding sequence is TGTGCCAGCAGTTACTCGCCAGGGATGAACACTGAAGCTTTCTTT. This translates into CASSYSPGMNTEAFF.

The genes are TRBV6-4 and TRBJ1-2; D is possibly TRBD1 (5 bases). In germline, CDR1 is MRHNA, CDR2 SNTAGT. Deletions cut 2 bases from V and 6 bases from J, with 7 bases between. There are 12 residues in the CDR3. The CDR3 DNA reads TGTGCCAGCAGTGACAGGGGCGATGGCTACACCTTC. Translation: CASSDRGDGYTF.

The V call is TRBV7-3, the J call TRBJ2-5, with 9 bases fitting TRBD2. The CDR3 contains 16 residues. V gave up 2 bases and J gave up 0 bases; unmatched junction bases: 4. CDR1 is SGHTA, CDR2 FQGTGA, per germline. CDR3: CASSLGSGGYQETQYF. DNA for the CDR3: TGTGCCAGCAGCTTAGGTAGCGGGGGATACCAAGAGACCCAGTACTTC.

This chain uses TRBV28 with TRBJ1-1, with TRBD1 matching over 7 bases. After removal of 4 bases from V and 1 base from J, the junction contained 9 bases not matched to a gene. Per germline, CDR1 MDHEN and CDR2 SYDVKM. The CDR3 has 16 amino acids. As DNA, the CDR3 is TGTGCCAGCAGTTGGGGGTCCGGGACAGCGAACACTGAAGCTTTCTTT. Translation gives CASSWGSGTANTEAFF. The variable domain in full, with the rest retrieved from reference TRBV28 and TRBJ1-1, is DVKVTQSSRYLVKRTGEKVFLECVQDMDHENMFWYRQDPGLGLRLIYFSYDVKMKEKGDIPEGYSVSREKKERFSLILESASTNQTSMYLCASSWGSGTANTEAFFGQGTRLTVV.